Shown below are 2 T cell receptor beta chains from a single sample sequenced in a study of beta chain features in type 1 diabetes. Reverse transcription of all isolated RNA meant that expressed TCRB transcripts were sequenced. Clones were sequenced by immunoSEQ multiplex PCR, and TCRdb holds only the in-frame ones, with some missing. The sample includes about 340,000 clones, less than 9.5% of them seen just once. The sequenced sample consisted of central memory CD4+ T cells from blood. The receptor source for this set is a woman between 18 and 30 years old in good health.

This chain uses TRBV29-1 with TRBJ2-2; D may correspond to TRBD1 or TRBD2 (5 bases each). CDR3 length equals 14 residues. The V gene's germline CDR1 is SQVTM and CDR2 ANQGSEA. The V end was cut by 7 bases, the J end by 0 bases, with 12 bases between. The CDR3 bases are TGCAGCGCTGTGGGACCGGCGAACACCGGGGAGCTGTTTTTT. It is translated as CSAVGPANTGELFF.

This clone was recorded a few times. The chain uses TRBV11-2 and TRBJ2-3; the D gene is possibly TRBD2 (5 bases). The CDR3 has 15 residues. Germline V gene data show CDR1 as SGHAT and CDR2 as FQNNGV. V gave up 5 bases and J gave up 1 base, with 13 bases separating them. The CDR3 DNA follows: TGTGCCAGCAGCCCGACGAGGGCCGGCACAGATACGCAGTATTTT. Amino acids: CASSPTRAGTDTQYF.